One and the same sample provided the 10 T cell receptor beta chains below, sequenced in a study of blood T cell repertoires in COVID-19 (dated by TCRdb to 2020 to 2021). Receptors were amplified or captured by the immunoSEQ multiplex PCR assay. TCRdb's version of the immuneACCESS table is confined to in-frame rearrangements and falls short of the full clone set. An unresolved V gene accounts for under half of the shortfall where checked; the remainder is of unknown origin. For this sample there are 90,000 to 100,000 clones; 81% appear just once. Nearly 4.5% of the sample lies in the top ten. Source material: peripheral blood. Receptor source: a man aged 60 to 69 with acute or convalescent COVID-19.

This clone appeared once. This chain connects TRBV6-5 to TRBJ2-1, with D maybe TRBD2 (7 bases). The ends were cut back, 6 bases at V and 6 bases at J, with 15 bases in the middle. Germline CDR1 reads MNHEY; CDR2 reads SVGAGI. This CDR3 spans 14 amino acids. DNA for the CDR3: TGTGCCAGCAGCCCCGGGGGGCCAATCAATGAGCAGTTCTTC. Translation gives CASSPGGPINEQFF.

The genes are TRBV30 and TRBJ2-5; the D gene is possibly TRBD1 (6 bases). Germline CDR1 reads GTSNPN; CDR2 reads SVGIG (reference sequence). The V end was cut by 3 bases, the J end by 1 base, with 15 bases between. The CDR3 extends over 15 amino acids. The CDR3 region has the DNA TGTGCCTGGAGCCCCGGACAGAGGGCCCAAGAGACCCAGTACTTC. Translation gives CAWSPGQRAQETQYF. Supplemented by reference TRBV30 and TRBJ2-5, the full variable domain reads SQTIHQWPATLVQPVGSPLSLECTVEGTSNPNLYWYRQAAGRGLQLLFYSVGIGQISSEVPQNLSASRPQDRQFILSSKKLLLSDSGFYLCAWSPGQRAQETQYFGPGTRLLVL.

This clone occurred once. The rearrangement links TRBV5-4 to TRBJ2-7, with TRBD1 matching over 7 bases. The CDR3 length is 16 residues. Germline V lookup: CDR1 SGHNT, CDR2 YYREEE (reference sequence). With V trimmed by 2 bases and J by 2 bases, 10 bases remained unmatched. Here the CDR3 DNA reads TGTGCCAGCAGCTTAGAGTTAGGACAGGCCACCTACGAGCAGTACTTC. As protein: CASSLELGQATYEQYF.

The J gene is TRBJ2-5, the V gene TRBV7-9, with 11 bases aligning to TRBD1. The J segment lost 5 bases and the V segment lost 3 bases, leaving 5 bases of the junction unmatched. This CDR3 spans 15 amino acids. CDR1 SEHNR and CDR2 FQNEAQ come from the germline V gene (reference sequence). As DNA, the CDR3 is TGTGCCAGCAGCTTGGGACAGGGGGTTTATGAGACCCAGTACTTC. Amino acid sequence: CASSLGQGVYETQYF.

Of note for this clone: Other nucleotide sequences in the sample specify the same CDR3. The chain is built from TRBV12-5 and TRBJ1-5, with unresolved D. CDR1 LGHNT and CDR2 FRNRAP come from the germline V gene. Trimming shortened V by 3 bases and J by 0 bases, and 6 bases separated the two germline ends. This CDR3 is 14 amino acids long. Here the CDR3 reads CASGLSGSNQPQHF. The DNA of the CDR3 is TGTGCTAGTGGTTTATCCGGTAGCAATCAGCCCCAGCATTTT.

The rearrangement joins TRBV4-2 to TRBJ1-1; TRBD1 matches at 7 bases. CDR1 is LGHNA and CDR2 is YNFKEQ in the germline V gene. V lost 3 bases to trimming and J lost 1 base; unmatched junction nucleotides: 2. The CDR3 extends over 14 amino acids. CDR3 sequence: CASSQGQKNTEAFF. CDR3 DNA: TGTGCCAGCAGCCAGGGACAGAAGAACACTGAAGCTTTCTTT.

V is TRBV11-3 and J is TRBJ2-2, with 9 bases lining up with TRBD1. Looked up from germline, CDR1 is SGHNT and CDR2 is YENEEA. V gave up 4 bases and J gave up 6 bases; unmatched junction bases: 6. This CDR3 spans 15 amino acids. Here the CDR3 DNA reads TGTGCCAGCAGCTACAGTGGGACAGGGCCCGGGGAGCTGTTTTTT. This sequence encodes CASSYSGTGPGELFF.

The chain joins TRBV18 to TRBJ2-1, with D tentatively TRBD1 (5 bases). Trimming took off 3 bases at V and 4 bases at J, with 16 bases between the two ends. The CDR3 length is 16 residues. Germline V lookup: CDR1 KGHSH, CDR2 LQKENI. CDR3 in DNA: TGTGCCAGCTCACCCTATCAGGGCAGCGATTACAATGAGCAGTTCTTC. Protein sequence: CASSPYQGSDYNEQFF.

This chain connects TRBV3-1 (or the pseudogene TRBV3-2) to TRBJ1-5; unclear D gene. Germline V gene lookup returns CDR1 LGHDT and CDR2 YNNKEL (reference sequence). V was shortened by 9 bases and J by 9 bases, with 3 bases between the two germline ends. The CDR3 is 8 residues long. The CDR3 DNA reads as TGTGCCAGTCGGCCCCAGCATTTT. The encoded protein is CASRPQHF.

The V call is TRBV25-1, the J call TRBJ2-7; maybe TRBD2 (6 bases). V was trimmed by 3 bases and J by 4 bases, leaving 7 bases between them. Germline V CDR1 and CDR2: MGHDK, SYGVNS. The CDR3 has 12 amino acids. This chain's CDR3 is CASSETSYEQYF. The DNA of the CDR3 is TGTGCCAGCAGTGAGACTAGTTACGAGCAGTACTTC.